A few counts support the clone carrying this T cell receptor beta chain. The CDR3 is 14 amino acids. CDR1 and CDR2 (germline): MDHEN, SYDVKM. The ends were cut back, 3 bases at V and 1 base at J, with 9 bases in the middle. This sample is part of a study of T cells in Graves' hyperthyroidism and ophthalmopathy. Amplified TCR beta CDR3 regions derived from RNA transcripts. When the TCR CDR3 underwent first-round RT-PCR, the HTBI primer set was used. TCRdb ran MiXCR on the multiplex PCR reads and lists one entry per CDR3 protein. The sample records around 380,000 distinct CDR3 sequences, less than 15% being singletons.

Sequenced input: blood. This clonotype was sampled from a man younger than 45 with Graves' hyperthyroidism that later progressed to Graves' ophthalmopathy. The chain employs TRBV28 and TRBJ1-1; D is unresolved. In nucleotides, the CDR3 is TGTGCCAGCAGTTTGGAGTATCCGAACACTGAAGCTTTCTTT. Amino acid sequence: CASSLEYPNTEAFF.